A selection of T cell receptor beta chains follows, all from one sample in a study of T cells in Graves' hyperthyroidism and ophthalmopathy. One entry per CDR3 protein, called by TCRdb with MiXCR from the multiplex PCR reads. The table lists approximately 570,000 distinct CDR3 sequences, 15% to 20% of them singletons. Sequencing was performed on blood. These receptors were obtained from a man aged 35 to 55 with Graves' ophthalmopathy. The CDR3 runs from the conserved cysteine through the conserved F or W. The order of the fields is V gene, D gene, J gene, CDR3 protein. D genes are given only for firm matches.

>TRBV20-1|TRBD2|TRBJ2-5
CSARGSGGHGETQYF
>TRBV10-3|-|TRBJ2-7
CASQGRGISYEQYF
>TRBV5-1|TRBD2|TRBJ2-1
CASSPETSGRKYEQFF
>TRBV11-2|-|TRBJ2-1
CASSSPGRPMQFF
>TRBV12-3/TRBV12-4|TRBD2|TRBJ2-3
CASSLRLLGGLAGGRKTDTQYF
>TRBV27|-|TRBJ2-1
CASSFSDREQFF
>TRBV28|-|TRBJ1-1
CASSPTTLMNTEAFF
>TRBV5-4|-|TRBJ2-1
CASSPLQSSYNEQFF
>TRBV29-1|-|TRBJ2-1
CSVELTYNEQFF
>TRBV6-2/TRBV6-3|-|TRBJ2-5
CASSHLETQYF
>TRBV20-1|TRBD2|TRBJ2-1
CSAIAGGTYNEQFF
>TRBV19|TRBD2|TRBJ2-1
CASSIPGGGDREQFF
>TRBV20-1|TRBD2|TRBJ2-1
CSGGEHSYNGQFF
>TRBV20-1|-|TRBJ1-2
CSARDVREWGYTF
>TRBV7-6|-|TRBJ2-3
CASSPRRGKETDTQYF
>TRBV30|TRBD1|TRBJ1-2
CAWSVGGDYGYTF
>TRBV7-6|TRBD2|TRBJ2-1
CASTLDGREWHNEQFF
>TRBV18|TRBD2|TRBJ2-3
CASSPATSGTDTQYF
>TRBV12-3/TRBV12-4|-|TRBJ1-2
CASSLVRGPYGYTF
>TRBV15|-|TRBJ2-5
CATVDPSQGAGNQYF
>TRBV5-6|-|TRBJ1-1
CASSLVVWAGNTEAFF
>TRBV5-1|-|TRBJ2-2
CASSFAGQTGELFF
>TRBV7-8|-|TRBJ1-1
CASIRGRNTEAFF
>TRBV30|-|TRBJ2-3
CAWNGQGITDTQYF
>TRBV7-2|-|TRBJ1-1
CAGSHGGGTEAFF
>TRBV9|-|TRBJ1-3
CASSGAGGTGNTIYF
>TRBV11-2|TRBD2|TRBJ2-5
CASIPGGFTETQYF
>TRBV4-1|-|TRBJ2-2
CASSQLLGELFF
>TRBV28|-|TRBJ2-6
CASSLAAFSGANVLTF
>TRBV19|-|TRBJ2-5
CASSRLEAETQYF
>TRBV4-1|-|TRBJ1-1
CASSQGGNEAFF
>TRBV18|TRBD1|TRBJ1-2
CASSLTPGQGKYGYTF
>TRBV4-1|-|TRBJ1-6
CASSQDGQLNSPLHF
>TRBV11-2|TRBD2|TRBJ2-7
CASSGLAGGSYEQYF
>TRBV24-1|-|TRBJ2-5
CATSDAAKETQYF
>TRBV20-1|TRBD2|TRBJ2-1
CSASGRQDNEQFF
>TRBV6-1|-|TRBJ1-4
CATSRVIDEKLFF
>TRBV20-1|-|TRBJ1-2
CSARNPGPGYTF
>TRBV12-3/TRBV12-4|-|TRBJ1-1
CASSFAGNTEAFF